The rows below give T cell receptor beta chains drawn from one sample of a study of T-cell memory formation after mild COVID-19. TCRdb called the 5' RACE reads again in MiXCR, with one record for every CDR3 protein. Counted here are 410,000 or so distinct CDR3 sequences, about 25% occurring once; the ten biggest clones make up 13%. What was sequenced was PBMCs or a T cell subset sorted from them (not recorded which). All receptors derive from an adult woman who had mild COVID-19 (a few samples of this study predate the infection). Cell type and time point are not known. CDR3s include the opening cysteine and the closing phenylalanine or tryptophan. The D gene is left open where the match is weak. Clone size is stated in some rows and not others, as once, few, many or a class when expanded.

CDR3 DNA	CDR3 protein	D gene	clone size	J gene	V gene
TGTGCCTGGAGTGTATGGTTAGCAGGTTCTGGATATGGCTACACCTTC	CAWSVWLAGSGYGYTF	NA	NA	TRBJ1-2	TRBV30
TGTGCCAGTACCGAGAGGCTAGCCGGTGATACGCAGTATTTT	CASTERLAGDTQYF	NA	NA	TRBJ2-3	TRBV19
TGTGCCAGCAGCGATAACTGGCTCCGCACAGATACGCAGTATTTT	CASSDNWLRTDTQYF	NA	NA	TRBJ2-3	TRBV7-2
TGTGCCAGCAGCAAAGTCGGGACAGGGAGAAATGAGCAGTTCTTC	CASSKVGTGRNEQFF	NA	many	TRBJ2-1	TRBV21-1
TGCGCCAGCAGCAGAACTGGGGTCAGGAATGAGCAGTTCTTC	CASSRTGVRNEQFF	NA	NA	TRBJ2-1	TRBV5-1
TGTGCCAGCAGCTCCGGACGGACTTTAGACGAGCAGTACTTC	CASSSGRTLDEQYF	NA	once	TRBJ2-7	TRBV13
TGCAGTGCTAGAGATCGTTGGCGGGCATGGGACACCGGGGAGCTGTTTTTT	CSARDRWRAWDTGELFF	NA	NA	TRBJ2-2	TRBV20-1
TGTGCCAGCAGTGAGTCGGGGGGGCTCTACGAGCAGTACTTC	CASSESGGLYEQYF	TRBD2	NA	TRBJ2-7	TRBV2
TGTGCCAGCAGCGTCAGGGGTGTCTATGAGCAGTTCTTC	CASSVRGVYEQFF	NA	NA	TRBJ2-1	TRBV7-6
TGCGCCAGCAGCTCCTTCGGGCTAGATACGCAGTATTTT	CASSSFGLDTQYF	NA	few	TRBJ2-3	TRBV5-1
TGTGCCAGCAGTTCCATGGGGGCCGCGAGCAATCAGCCCCAGCATTTT	CASSSMGAASNQPQHF	NA	NA	TRBJ1-5	TRBV12-3/TRBV12-4
TGTGCCAGCAGGGCGGGAGTTACCTACGAGCAGTACTTC	CASRAGVTYEQYF	TRBD2	NA	TRBJ2-7	TRBV6-5
TGTGCCAGCAGCTCCACCGGGACCCGGACCTACGAGCAGTACTTC	CASSSTGTRTYEQYF	NA	NA	TRBJ2-7	TRBV7-9
TGTGCCAGCAGCTCAGGGACTAGCGGACAGCAGTACTTC	CASSSGTSGQQYF	TRBD2	few	TRBJ2-7	TRBV7-6
TGTGCCAGCAGCTTAGATCTGAGGGGTAATTCACCCCTCCACTTT	CASSLDLRGNSPLHF	NA	few	TRBJ1-6	TRBV7-3
TGTGCCAGCAGCGCCCGGGACCCGACTTGGACTTTCTTT	CASSARDPTWTFF	NA	NA	TRBJ1-1	TRBV7-9
TGCAGCGTTACGTCCGGACTAGTCGGGCCCGGGGAGCTGTTTTTT	CSVTSGLVGPGELFF	TRBD2	NA	TRBJ2-2	TRBV29-1
TGCGCCAGCAGCTCATCGACAGTCGAGGTTGAGCAGTTCTTC	CASSSSTVEVEQFF	NA	NA	TRBJ2-1	TRBV5-1
TGCAGTGCTAGAGGATCGGGTGGGGCCTCCTACAATGAGCAGTTCTTC	CSARGSGGASYNEQFF	NA	NA	TRBJ2-1	TRBV20-1
TGTGCTAGCAGCTTAGCGATTTACCAGGGGCAGTTCTTC	CASSLAIYQGQFF	NA	NA	TRBJ2-1	TRBV7-7
TGCAGTGCCGATCATCTCCGGGCGGGGCAAGGGCAGCCCCAGCATTTT	CSADHLRAGQGQPQHF	NA	NA	TRBJ1-5	TRBV20-1
TGCAGTGCTAGAGATGGCGGGACAGCCAGAAAAGAGACCCAGTACTTC	CSARDGGTARKETQYF	NA	few	TRBJ2-5	TRBV20-1
TGCAGCGTTGTAACGGTCTATGGCTACACCTTC	CSVVTVYGYTF	NA	few	TRBJ1-2	TRBV29-1
TGTGCCAGCGGCTACGGCAGGGCAAGCACAGATACGCAGTATTTT	CASGYGRASTDTQYF	NA	few	TRBJ2-3	TRBV7-9
TGCAGTGCTAGAGTAGGGGGGTCTACCGGGGAGCTGTTTTTT	CSARVGGSTGELFF	NA	few	TRBJ2-2	TRBV20-1
TGCAGTGCTTTGGGGATCTCCTACGAGCAGTACTTC	CSALGISYEQYF	NA	NA	TRBJ2-7	TRBV20-1
TGTGCCAGCAGCTTCGAGCTGGCCGGGCAGTACTTC	CASSFELAGQYF	NA	NA	TRBJ2-7	TRBV7-9
TGCAGTGCCCCGGGTAAGAACACTGAAGCTTTCTTT	CSAPGKNTEAFF	NA	few	TRBJ1-1	TRBV20-1
TGTGCCAGCAGCATGGGGGCCAGGCTGGGCGAGCAGTACTTC	CASSMGARLGEQYF	NA	NA	TRBJ2-7	TRBV5-6
TGTGCCAGCAGTGTGGGACAGGGGAAGAAACTGTTTTTT	CASSVGQGKKLFF	TRBD1	few	TRBJ1-4	TRBV6-1
TGTGCCAGCAGACAAGGTTCCACCGGGACTGCCAACAATGAGCAGTTCTTC	CASRQGSTGTANNEQFF	NA	NA	TRBJ2-1	TRBV14
TGCAGTGCTAGACCAGCCGGCACAGATACGCAGTATTTT	CSARPAGTDTQYF	NA	NA	TRBJ2-3	TRBV20-1
TGTGCCAGCTCACCGGGACAAATTCCCTACGAGCAGTACTTC	CASSPGQIPYEQYF	NA	few	TRBJ2-7	TRBV18
TGTGCCAGCAGCTTACGCAGGGGGGACGGCACTGAAGCTTTCTTT	CASSLRRGDGTEAFF	TRBD1	few	TRBJ1-1	TRBV5-5
TGTGCCAGCGTGGGAGCGGGAGGGGGATCGGGAAACATTCAGTACTTC	CASVGAGGGSGNIQYF	TRBD2	few	TRBJ2-4	TRBV12-3/TRBV12-4
TGCGCCAGCAGCCAAGATGGCCAGGGTTACAATGAGCAGTTCTTC	CASSQDGQGYNEQFF	NA	many	TRBJ2-1	TRBV4-1
TGTGCCAGCAGCTTAGCTCACCTAGCAGAGGGGGCTTTGGTGACAGATACGCAGTATTTT	CASSLAHLAEGALVTDTQYF	TRBD1	few	TRBJ2-3	TRBV7-9
TGTGCCAGCAGTCGGGGTGGCATGGACATTCAGTACTTC	CASSRGGMDIQYF	NA	NA	TRBJ2-4	TRBV7-3
TGTGCCAGCAGCTTAGGGGAATCGGGTGAGCAGTTCTTC	CASSLGESGEQFF	NA	NA	TRBJ2-1	TRBV7-2
TGCGCCAGCAGCCCCCAGGGGGACTCAGATACGCAGTATTTT	CASSPQGDSDTQYF	NA	NA	TRBJ2-3	TRBV4-3
TGTGCCAGCAGCCAAGGGACACTCCGACTTGAAAACACCGGGGAGCTGTTTTTT	CASSQGTLRLENTGELFF	NA	NA	TRBJ2-2	TRBV4-2
TGCGCCAGCAGCCTTTCGGGACAGCCTTACTACAATGAGCAGTTCTTC	CASSLSGQPYYNEQFF	TRBD1	few	TRBJ2-1	TRBV5-1
TGTGCCAGCAGCCCCAGGCAGGGACTAGGTGCCGAGCAGTACTTC	CASSPRQGLGAEQYF	TRBD2	NA	TRBJ2-7	TRBV7-2
TGCAGTGCCCACGGAAACAATGAGCAGTTCTTC	CSAHGNNEQFF	NA	NA	TRBJ2-1	TRBV20-1
TGTGCCAGTACCCGAAGGACTAGCGGGAGTTCTAACACCGGGGAGCTGTTTTTT	CASTRRTSGSSNTGELFF	TRBD2	once	TRBJ2-2	TRBV19
TGCAGTGCTAGACTCGGGAGGGCCGCAGATACGCAGTATTTT	CSARLGRAADTQYF	TRBD2	few	TRBJ2-3	TRBV20-1
TGTGCCACCAGCAGAGATCGGGGACAGACTCCTCTAAACACCGGGGAGCTGTTTTTT	CATSRDRGQTPLNTGELFF	TRBD1	few	TRBJ2-2	TRBV15
TGTGCCAGCAGCTTAGGCCTTCTTACTGAGCAGTTCTTC	CASSLGLLTEQFF	NA	few	TRBJ2-1	TRBV7-2
TGTGCCAGCTCACCTCTTGGGCCTGGACAAGAGACCCAGTACTTC	CASSPLGPGQETQYF	NA	NA	TRBJ2-5	TRBV18
TGTGCCAGCAGCCCATTAGAGGGACAGAGACGACACGAGCAGTACTTC	CASSPLEGQRRHEQYF	TRBD1	NA	TRBJ2-7	TRBV3-1
TGCGCCAGCAGCTTGGTCGGCGGGGGAAGCACAGATACGCAGTATTTT	CASSLVGGGSTDTQYF	TRBD2	NA	TRBJ2-3	TRBV5-1
TGTGCCAGCAGCTCCCGACTAGCGGTTTACGAGCAGTTCTTC	CASSSRLAVYEQFF	TRBD2	NA	TRBJ2-1	TRBV7-2
TGTGCCAGCAGTAGACTAGCGGGATTAACAGATACGCAGTATTTT	CASSRLAGLTDTQYF	TRBD2	NA	TRBJ2-3	TRBV6-5
TGTGCCAGCAGTGAAGCCGCATCCACAAGGGGCCAGCCCCAGCATTTT	CASSEAASTRGQPQHF	NA	NA	TRBJ1-5	TRBV6-1
TGTGCCAGCAGTTTTTCCCACTCCTACGAGCAGTACTTC	CASSFSHSYEQYF	NA	many	TRBJ2-7	TRBV12-3/TRBV12-4
TGTGCCAGCAGCCAAGGGAGGACTAGCGGGACCAGCACAGATACGCAGTATTTT	CASSQGRTSGTSTDTQYF	TRBD2	NA	TRBJ2-3	TRBV3-1
TGTGCCAGCAGCCAAGGGGACAGGAGGAACACTGAAGCTTTCTTT	CASSQGDRRNTEAFF	TRBD1	few	TRBJ1-1	TRBV3-1
TGTGCCAGCAGTGCCCAGGGACTAGCGGAGGAAAAGTACTTC	CASSAQGLAEEKYF	TRBD2	few	TRBJ2-7	TRBV12-3/TRBV12-4
TGTGCCAGCAGTTTCGGGGAGCTCGCCGAGCAGTACTTC	CASSFGELAEQYF	NA	NA	TRBJ2-7	TRBV12-3/TRBV12-4
TGTGCCACCAGTGACCGGTACAGGGGGGACCAAGAGACCCAGTACTTC	CATSDRYRGDQETQYF	TRBD1	NA	TRBJ2-5	TRBV24-1